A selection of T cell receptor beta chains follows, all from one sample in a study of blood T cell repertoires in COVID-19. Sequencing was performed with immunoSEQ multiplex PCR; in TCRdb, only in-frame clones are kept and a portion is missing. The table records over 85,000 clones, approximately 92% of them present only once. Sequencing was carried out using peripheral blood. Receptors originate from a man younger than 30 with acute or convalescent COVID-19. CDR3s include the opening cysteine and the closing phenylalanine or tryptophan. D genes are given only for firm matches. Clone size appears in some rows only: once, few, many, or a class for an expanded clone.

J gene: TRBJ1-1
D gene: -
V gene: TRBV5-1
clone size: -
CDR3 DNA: TGCGCCAGCAGCTTGACCACCAGGGACACTGAAGCTTTCTTT
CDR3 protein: CASSLTTRDTEAFF

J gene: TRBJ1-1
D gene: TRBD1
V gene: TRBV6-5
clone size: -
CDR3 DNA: TGTGCCAGCAGTCGGGGACAGGGGAACACTGAAGCTTTCTTT
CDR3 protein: CASSRGQGNTEAFF

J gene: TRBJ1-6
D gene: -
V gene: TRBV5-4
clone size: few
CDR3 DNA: TGTGCCAGCAGCTTGGACCAGGGCGATTCACCCCTCCACTTT
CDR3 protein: CASSLDQGDSPLHF

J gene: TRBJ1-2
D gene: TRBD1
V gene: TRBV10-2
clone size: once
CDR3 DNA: TGCGCCAGCAGTGAGGTACAGGGGCCCAACTATGGCTACACCTTC
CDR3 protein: CASSEVQGPNYGYTF

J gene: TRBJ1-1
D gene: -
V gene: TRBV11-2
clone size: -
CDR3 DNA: TGTGCCAGCAGCTTAGATCCAGGGGTCGGCACTGAAGCTTTCTTT
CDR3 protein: CASSLDPGVGTEAFF

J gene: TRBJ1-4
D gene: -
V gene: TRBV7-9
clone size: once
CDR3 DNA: TGTGCCAGCAGCTCATACAGAGAGACGGATGAAAAACTGTTTTTT
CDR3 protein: CASSSYRETDEKLFF

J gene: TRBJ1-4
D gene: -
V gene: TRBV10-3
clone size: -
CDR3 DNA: TGTGCCATCGAGAGGCCGCTTGCAACTAATGAAAAACTGTTTTTT
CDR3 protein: CAIERPLATNEKLFF

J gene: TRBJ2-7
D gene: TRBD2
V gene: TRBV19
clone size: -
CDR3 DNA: TGTGCCAGTAGTATTGGCGGGAGGGCGACCGAGCAGTACTTC
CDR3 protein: CASSIGGRATEQYF

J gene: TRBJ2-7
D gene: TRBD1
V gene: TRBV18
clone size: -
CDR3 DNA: TGTGCCAGCTCACCCCAAATTGGACAGGGGGCCTACGAGCAGTACTTC
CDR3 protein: CASSPQIGQGAYEQYF

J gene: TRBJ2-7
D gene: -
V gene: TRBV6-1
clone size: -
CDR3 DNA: TGTGCCAGCAGTGCGGGGACACCACCTGGGGTAGTCTACGAGCAGTACTTC
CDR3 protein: CASSAGTPPGVVYEQYF

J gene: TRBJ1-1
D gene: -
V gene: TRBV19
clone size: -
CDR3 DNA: TGTGCCAGTAGTATAGTCCCGTTTAACACTGAAGCTTTCTTT
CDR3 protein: CASSIVPFNTEAFF

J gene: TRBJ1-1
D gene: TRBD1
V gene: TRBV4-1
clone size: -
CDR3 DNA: TGCGCCAGCAGCCATCCAGGGATTCGGACAGGGGTTAACACTGAAGCTTTCTTT
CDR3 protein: CASSHPGIRTGVNTEAFF

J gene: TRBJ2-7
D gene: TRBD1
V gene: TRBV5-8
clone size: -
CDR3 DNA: TGTGCCAGCAGCTGGACAGGGTCGTACGAGCAGTACTTC
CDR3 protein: CASSWTGSYEQYF

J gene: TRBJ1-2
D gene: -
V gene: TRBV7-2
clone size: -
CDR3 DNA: TGTGCCAGCAGCTTGCGCGGGACGGACCTGGGCTACACCTTC
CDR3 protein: CASSLRGTDLGYTF